The clone carrying this T cell receptor (beta chain) was recorded at least ten times. Its antigen is unknown. The TCR beta profiling, which covered VDJ combination and CDR3 sequence, was carried out using genomic DNA as the template. TCRdb reprocessed the reads with MiXCR, giving one entry per CDR3 protein. The data contain approximately 220,000 distinct CDR3 sequences, around half of them singletons. This CDR3 is built from 16 residues. The germline V gene encodes CDR1 LGHNA and CDR2 YSLEER. Trimming removed 4 bases at V and 0 bases at J, with 10 bases between. Patients chosen for sequencing had shown CD8+CD57+ cell expansion by flow cytometry. A severe acquired aplastic anemia diagnosis applied to all patients. Untreated patients provided the blood samples, with no therapy given before sampling. This sample was taken from a study of CD8+CD57+ T cells in acquired aplastic anemia. The overall study: DNA per sorted CD4+ or CD8+ sample ranged about 0.19 to 30 ug, averaging 3.2 ug. Findings and caveats of the study: It was found that twenty-nine CD8+ CDR3 sequences were shared between patients and controls.

The material sequenced was sorted CD4+, CD8+, or CD8+CD57+ T cells (not recorded which) from PBMCs. This clonotype was sampled from a human donor with aplastic anemia. This rearrangement joins TRBV4-3 to TRBJ1-6; no reliable D call. CDR3 amino acids: CASSPQASSYNSPLHF. CDR3 DNA sequence: TGCGCCAGCAGCCCCCAGGCGAGCTCCTATAATTCACCCCTCCACTTT.